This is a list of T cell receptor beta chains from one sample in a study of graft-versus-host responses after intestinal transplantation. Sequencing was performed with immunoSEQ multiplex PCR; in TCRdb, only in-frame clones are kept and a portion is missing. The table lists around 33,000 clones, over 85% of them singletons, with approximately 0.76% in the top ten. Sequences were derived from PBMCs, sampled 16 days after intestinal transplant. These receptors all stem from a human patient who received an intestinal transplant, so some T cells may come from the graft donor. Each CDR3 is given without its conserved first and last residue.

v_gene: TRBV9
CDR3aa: ASSYTNEQF

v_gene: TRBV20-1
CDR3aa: SAREDREQY

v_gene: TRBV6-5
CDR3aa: ASSYFAGSGYT

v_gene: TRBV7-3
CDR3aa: ARRAERGFYEQY

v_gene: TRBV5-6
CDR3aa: ASSLGLAGYTGELF

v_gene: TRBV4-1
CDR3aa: ASSRLISGSGYEQY

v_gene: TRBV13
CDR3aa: ASSRLTGNTIY

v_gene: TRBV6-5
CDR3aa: ASRGLASTGELF

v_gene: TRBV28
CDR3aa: ASSLYRLADYNEQF

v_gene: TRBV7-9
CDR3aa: ASSWGQGYYEQY

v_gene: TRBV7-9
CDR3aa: ASSFDRAPSYNEQF

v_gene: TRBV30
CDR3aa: AWSVGRINTEAF

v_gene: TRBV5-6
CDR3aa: ASKLGSGEQF

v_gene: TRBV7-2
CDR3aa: ASSQTSGSADTQY

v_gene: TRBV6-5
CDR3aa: ASSPTPGTNYEQY

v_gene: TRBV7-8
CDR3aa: ASSLDLFGAANYGYT

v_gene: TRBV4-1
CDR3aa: ASSQTTADYGYT

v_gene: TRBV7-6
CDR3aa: ASSLLPDSEAF

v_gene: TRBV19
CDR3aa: ASTARGNGEDQETQY

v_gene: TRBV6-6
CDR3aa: ASSYGTANTEAF

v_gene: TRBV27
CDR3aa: ASSLGQGAYEQY

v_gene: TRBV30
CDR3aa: AWTLQETQY

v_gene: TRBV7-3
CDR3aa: ASSPTGGVQY

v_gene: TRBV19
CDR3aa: ASSIGPLPGTDTQY

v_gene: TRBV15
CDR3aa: ATSRGDTSQETQY

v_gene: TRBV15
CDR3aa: ATSRARKGETQY

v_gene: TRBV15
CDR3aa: ATSRDRQGPGYGYT

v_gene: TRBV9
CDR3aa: ASTEGGGLGETQY

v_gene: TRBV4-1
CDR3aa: ASSQDWRPGELFVYEQY

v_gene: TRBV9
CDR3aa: ASSGPGTQETQY

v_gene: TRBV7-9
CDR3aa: ASSPPRKTGGVNYGYT

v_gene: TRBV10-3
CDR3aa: AISESEAGIWNYGYT

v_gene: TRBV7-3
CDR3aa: ASSPNTDTQY

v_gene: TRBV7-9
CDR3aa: ASSLGGQEAF

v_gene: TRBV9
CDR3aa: ASSASGAGGSDTQY